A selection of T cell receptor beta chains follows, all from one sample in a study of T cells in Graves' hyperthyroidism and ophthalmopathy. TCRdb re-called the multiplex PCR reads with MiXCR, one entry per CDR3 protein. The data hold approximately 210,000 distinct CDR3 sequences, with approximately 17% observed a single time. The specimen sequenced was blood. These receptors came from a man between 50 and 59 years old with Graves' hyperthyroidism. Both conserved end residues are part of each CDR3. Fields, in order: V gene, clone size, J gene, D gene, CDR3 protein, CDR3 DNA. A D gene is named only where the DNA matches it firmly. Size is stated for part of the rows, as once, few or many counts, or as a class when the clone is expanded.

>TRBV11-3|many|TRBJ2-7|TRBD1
CASSTTGATEQYF
TGTGCCAGCAGCACCACAGGGGCAACGGAGCAGTACTTC
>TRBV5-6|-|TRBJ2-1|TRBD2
CASSYSAAGGFSYNEQFF
TGTGCCAGCAGCTACTCGGCGGCGGGGGGCTTCTCCTACAATGAGCAGTTCTTC
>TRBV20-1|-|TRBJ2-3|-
CSARELGTDTQYF
TGCAGTGCTAGAGAGTTAGGAACAGATACGCAGTATTTT
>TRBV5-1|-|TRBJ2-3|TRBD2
CATTSDNTDTQYF
TGCGCCACGACTAGCGACAACACAGATACGCAGTATTTT
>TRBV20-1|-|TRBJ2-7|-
CSAIRGNEQYF
TGCAGTGCTATCAGGGGAAACGAGCAGTACTTC
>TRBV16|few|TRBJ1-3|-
CASSHLDRVSGNTIYF
TGTGCCAGCAGCCACCTAGACCGAGTCTCTGGAAACACCATATATTTT
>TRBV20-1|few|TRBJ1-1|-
CSARSGSARTTEAFF
TGCAGTGCTAGATCCGGATCGGCCAGGACCACTGAAGCTTTCTTT
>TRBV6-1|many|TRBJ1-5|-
CASSEGEGFQPQHF
TGTGCCAGCAGTGAAGGTGAGGGATTTCAGCCCCAGCATTTT
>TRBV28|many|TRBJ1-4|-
CASSPDEEINEKLFF
TGTGCCAGCAGTCCGGACGAGGAGATAAATGAAAAACTGTTTTTT
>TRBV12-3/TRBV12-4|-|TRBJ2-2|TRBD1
CASSARDRVNLELFF
TGTGCCAGCAGTGCCCGGGACAGGGTTAACTTGGAGCTGTTTTTT
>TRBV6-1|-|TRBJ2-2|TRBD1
CASSEATGRRTGELFF
TGTGCCAGCAGTGAAGCGACAGGGAGAAGAACCGGGGAGCTGTTTTTT
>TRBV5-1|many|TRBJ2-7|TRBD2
CASSFRLASSYEQYF
TGCGCCAGCAGCTTCCGACTAGCGAGCTCCTACGAGCAGTACTTC
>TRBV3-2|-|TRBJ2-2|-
CASSQSREDTGELFF
TGTGCCAGCAGCCAAAGTAGAGAGGACACCGGGGAGCTGTTTTTT
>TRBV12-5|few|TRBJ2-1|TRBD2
CASGPPLAGTTYNEQFF
TGTGCTAGTGGTCCCCCCTTAGCGGGAACAACCTACAATGAGCAGTTCTTC
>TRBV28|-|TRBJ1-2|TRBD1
CASTVRDRSNYGYTF
TGTGCCAGCACGGTGCGGGACAGATCTAACTATGGCTACACCTTC
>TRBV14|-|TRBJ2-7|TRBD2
CASSQGVLAGARRPYEQYF
TGTGCCAGCAGCCAAGGGGTACTAGCGGGAGCAAGGAGGCCCTACGAGCAGTACTTC
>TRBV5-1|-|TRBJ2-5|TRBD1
CASSLGTGETQYF
TGCGCCAGCAGCTTAGGGACAGGGGAGACCCAGTACTTC
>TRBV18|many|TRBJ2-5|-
CASSPVEGSETQYF
TGTGCCAGCTCACCGGTTGAGGGGTCAGAGACCCAGTACTTC
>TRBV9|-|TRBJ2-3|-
CASSVDDGDTQYF
TGTGCCAGCAGCGTAGACGACGGGGATACGCAGTATTTT
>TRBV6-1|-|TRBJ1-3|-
CASSSPGNTIYF
TGTGCCAGCAGTTCCCCTGGAAACACCATATATTTT
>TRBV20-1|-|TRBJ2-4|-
CSARGISKNIQYF
TGCAGTGCCCGCGGGATTTCCAAAAACATTCAGTACTTC
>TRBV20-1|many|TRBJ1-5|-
CSARSGLAVQPQHF
TGCAGTGCTAGGTCGGGGCTAGCGGTTCAGCCCCAGCATTTT
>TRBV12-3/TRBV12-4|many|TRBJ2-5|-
CASRDLTDQETQYF
TGTGCCAGCAGGGACCTGACAGATCAAGAGACCCAGTACTTC
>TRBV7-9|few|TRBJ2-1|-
CASSLFAKAPGPFF
TGTGCCAGCAGCTTATTCGCCAAAGCCCCGGGTCCGTTCTTC
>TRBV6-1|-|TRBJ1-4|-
CASSPGPSHEKLFF
TGTGCCAGCAGCCCGGGGCCGAGCCATGAAAAACTGTTTTTT
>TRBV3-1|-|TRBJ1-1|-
CASSRGGGDKQAFF
TGTGCCAGCAGCCGCGGGGGGGGAGATAAACAAGCTTTCTTT
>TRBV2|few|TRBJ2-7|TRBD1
CASRALGQAVVYEQYF
TGTGCCAGCAGAGCCCTAGGACAGGCGGTCGTCTACGAGCAGTACTTC
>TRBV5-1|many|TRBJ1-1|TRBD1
CASSLVTGDYGTEAFF
TGCGCCAGCAGCTTGGTTACAGGGGATTATGGAACTGAAGCTTTCTTT
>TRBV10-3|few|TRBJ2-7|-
CAISESGDSYEQYF
TGTGCCATCAGTGAGTCGGGGGACTCCTACGAGCAGTACTTC
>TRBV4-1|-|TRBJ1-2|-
CASSQVPGDSGGYTF
TGCGCCAGCAGCCAAGTTCCAGGGGATAGCGGAGGCTACACCTTC
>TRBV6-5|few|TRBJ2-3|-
CASSYEIGTDTQYF
TGTGCCAGCAGTTACGAAATAGGGACAGATACGCAGTATTTT
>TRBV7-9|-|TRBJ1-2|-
CASSGLSLLRDGYTF
TGTGCCAGCAGCGGATTATCTCTACTTAGGGATGGCTACACCTTC
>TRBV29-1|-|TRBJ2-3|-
CSVEYRLADTQYF
TGCAGCGTTGAATACAGGCTGGCAGATACGCAGTATTTT
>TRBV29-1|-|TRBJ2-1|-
CSVSGVVRWNEQFF
TGCAGCGTTAGTGGGGTGGTCAGGTGGAATGAGCAGTTCTTC
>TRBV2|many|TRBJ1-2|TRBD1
CASSEGTGGIYGYTF
TGTGCCAGCAGTGAAGGTACAGGGGGCATCTATGGCTACACCTTC
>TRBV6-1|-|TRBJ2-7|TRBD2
CASSPPTSGSYEQYF
TGTGCCAGCAGCCCTCCGACTAGCGGGAGCTACGAGCAGTACTTC
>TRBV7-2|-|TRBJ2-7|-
CASSRNEELKFYEQYF
TGTGCCAGCAGCAGGAACGAAGAACTGAAGTTCTACGAGCAGTACTTC
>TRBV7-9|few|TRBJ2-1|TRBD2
CASSLPFRLAGVNNEQFF
TGTGCCAGCAGCTTACCCTTCAGACTAGCGGGAGTAAACAATGAGCAGTTCTTC
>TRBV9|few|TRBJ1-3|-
CASSANVGPGNTIYF
TGTGCCAGCAGCGCTAATGTCGGTCCTGGAAACACCATATATTTT
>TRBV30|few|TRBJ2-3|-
CAWSLAVGDTQYF
TGTGCCTGGAGTTTAGCGGTTGGGGATACGCAGTATTTT
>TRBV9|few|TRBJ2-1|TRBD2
CASSGLAGARNEQFF
TGTGCCAGCAGCGGGCTAGCGGGAGCTCGCAATGAGCAGTTCTTC
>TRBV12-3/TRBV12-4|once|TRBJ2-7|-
CATSDFAGEQYF
TGTGCCACCAGTGATTTTGCGGGAGAGCAGTACTTC
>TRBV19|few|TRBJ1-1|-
CASSMEGYTEAFF
TGTGCCAGTAGTATGGAGGGTTACACTGAAGCTTTCTTT
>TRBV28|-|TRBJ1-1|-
CASTEQAQYTEAFF
TGTGCCAGCACCGAACAGGCTCAGTACACTGAAGCTTTCTTT
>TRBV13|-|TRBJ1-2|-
CASSLGRAGYTF
TGTGCCAGCAGCTTAGGCAGGGCTGGCTACACCTTC